The sequence of this T cell receptor beta chain was determined in a study of sequential checkpoint blockade in melanoma. The wider study: Each arm's sequence ended with maintenance nivolumab.

Treatment in this sample: randomized to nivolumab then ipilimumab (arm A) or the reverse (arm B). From thawed PBMCs, live CD3+CD8+ cells negative for CD19 and CD56 were sorted. There are 14 residues in the CDR3. V trimming: 6 bases; J trimming: 3 bases; junction bases outside the gene matches: 7. From germline, CDR1 is MNHEY and CDR2 SVGAGI. Only in-frame clones appear in the TCRdb table, and some are missing; sequencing was by immunoSEQ multiplex PCR. Seen here are about 4,000 clones, 50% to 60% observed once, and the top ten hold less than 80%. This sequence was found in a human donor with melanoma. The chain has TRBV6-5 and TRBJ1-1, with 7 bases aligning to TRBD1. The source material was CD8+ T cells sorted from blood (inferred from file names), sampled from a patient given nivolumab and ipilimumab in sequence. The CDR3 nucleotides are TGTGCCAGCAGGAGAGGGGGCGCAGACACTGAAGCTTTCTTT. It yields the protein CASRRGGADTEAFF.